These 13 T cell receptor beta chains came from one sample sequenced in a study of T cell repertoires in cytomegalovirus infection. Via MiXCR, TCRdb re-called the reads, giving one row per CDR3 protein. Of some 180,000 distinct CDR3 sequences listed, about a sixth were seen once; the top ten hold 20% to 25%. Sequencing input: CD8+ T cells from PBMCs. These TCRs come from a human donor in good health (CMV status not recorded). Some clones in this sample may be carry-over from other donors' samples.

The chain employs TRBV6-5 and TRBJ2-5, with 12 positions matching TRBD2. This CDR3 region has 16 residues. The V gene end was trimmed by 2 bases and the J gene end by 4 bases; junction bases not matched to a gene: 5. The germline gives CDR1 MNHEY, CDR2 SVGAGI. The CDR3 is CASSYPGLAGTETQYF. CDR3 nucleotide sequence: TGTGCCAGCAGTTACCCCGGACTAGCGGGGACAGAGACCCAGTACTTC.

The CDR3: CASSAGQTFYTF. For the CDR3, the DNA is TGTGCCAGCAGCGCCGGACAGACTTTTTACACCTTC. This sequence joins TRBV7-8 and TRBJ1-2; TRBD1 is a possible D gene (6 bases). CDR1 is SGHVS and CDR2 is FQNEAQ in the germline V gene. Trimming cost V 5 bases and J 11 bases, with 15 bases left between them. The CDR3 totals 12 residues.

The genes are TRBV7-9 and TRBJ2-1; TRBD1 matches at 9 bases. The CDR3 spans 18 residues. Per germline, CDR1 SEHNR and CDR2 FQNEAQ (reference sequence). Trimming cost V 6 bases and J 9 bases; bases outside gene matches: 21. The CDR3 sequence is CASSPSLPGQGVRGEQFF. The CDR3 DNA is TGTGCCAGCAGTCCTTCCCTCCCGGGACAGGGAGTTCGGGGTGAGCAGTTCTTC.

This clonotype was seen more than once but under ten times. CDR3 bases: TGTGCCAGCAGCCAAGGACGGGACACCTACGAGCAGTACTTC. This codes for CASSQGRDTYEQYF. This chain links TRBV4-2 with TRBJ2-7; D may be TRBD1 (6 bases). Germline CDR1 reads LGHNA; CDR2 reads YNFKEQ. Trimming took off 1 base at V and 2 bases at J, with 9 bases between the two ends. The CDR3 is 14 amino acids.

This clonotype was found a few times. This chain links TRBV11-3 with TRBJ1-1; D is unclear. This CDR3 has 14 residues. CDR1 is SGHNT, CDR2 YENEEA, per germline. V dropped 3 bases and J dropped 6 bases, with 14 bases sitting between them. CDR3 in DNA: TGTGCCAGCAGCTTCCGAGAGGGTCTCCCTGAAGCTTTCTTT. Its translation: CASSFREGLPEAFF.

CDR3 sequence: CASKPSVWTGGNQPQHF. As DNA, the CDR3 is TGTGCCAGCAAACCGTCGGTTTGGACAGGGGGCAATCAGCCCCAGCATTTT. The J gene is TRBJ1-5, the V gene TRBV6-5; the match to TRBD1 covers 9 bases. Germline V gene lookup returns CDR1 MNHEY and CDR2 SVGAGI. The V segment lost 7 bases and the J segment 2 bases; nucleotides outside the gene matches: 12. This CDR3 region has 17 residues.

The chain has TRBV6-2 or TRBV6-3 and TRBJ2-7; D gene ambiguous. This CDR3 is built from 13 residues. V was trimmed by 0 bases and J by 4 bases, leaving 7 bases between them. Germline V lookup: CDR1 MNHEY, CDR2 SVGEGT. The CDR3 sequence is CASSYSPRYEQYF. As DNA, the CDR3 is TGTGCCAGCAGTTACTCCCCGAGATACGAGCAGTACTTC.

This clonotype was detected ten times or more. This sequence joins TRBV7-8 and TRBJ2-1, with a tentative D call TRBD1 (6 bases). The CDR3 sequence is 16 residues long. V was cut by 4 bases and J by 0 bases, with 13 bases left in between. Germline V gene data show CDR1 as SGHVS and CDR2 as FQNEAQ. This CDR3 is CASSSRTVSSYNEQFF. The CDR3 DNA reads TGTGCCAGCAGCTCCAGGACAGTCAGCTCCTACAATGAGCAGTTCTTC.

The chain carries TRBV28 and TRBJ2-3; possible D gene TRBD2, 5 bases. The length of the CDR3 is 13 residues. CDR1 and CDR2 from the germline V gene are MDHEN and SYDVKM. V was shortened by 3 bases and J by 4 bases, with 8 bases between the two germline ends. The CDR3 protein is CASSLEDADTQYF. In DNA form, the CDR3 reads TGTGCCAGCAGTTTGGAGGATGCAGATACGCAGTATTTT.

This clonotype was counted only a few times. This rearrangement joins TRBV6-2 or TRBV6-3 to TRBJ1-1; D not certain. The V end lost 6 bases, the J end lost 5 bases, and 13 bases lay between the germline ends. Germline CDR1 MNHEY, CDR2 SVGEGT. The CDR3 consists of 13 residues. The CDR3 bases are TGTGCCAGCAGCCCGGGTGGGAGGACTGAAGCTTTCTTT. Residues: CASSPGGRTEAFF.

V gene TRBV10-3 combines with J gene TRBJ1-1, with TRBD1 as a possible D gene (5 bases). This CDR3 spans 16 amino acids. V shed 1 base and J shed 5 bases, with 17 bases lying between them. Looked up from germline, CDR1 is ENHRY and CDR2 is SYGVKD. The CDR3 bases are TGTGCCATCAGTGAGTTAGGGTCTGGGGGAGGGACTGAAGCTTTCTTT. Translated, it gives CAISELGSGGGTEAFF.

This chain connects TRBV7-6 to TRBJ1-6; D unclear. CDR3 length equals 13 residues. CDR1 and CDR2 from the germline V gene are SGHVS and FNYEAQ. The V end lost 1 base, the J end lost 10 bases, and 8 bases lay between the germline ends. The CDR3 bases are TGTGCCAGCAGCTTAGGTGCAGTGTCACCCCTCCACTTT. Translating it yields CASSLGAVSPLHF.

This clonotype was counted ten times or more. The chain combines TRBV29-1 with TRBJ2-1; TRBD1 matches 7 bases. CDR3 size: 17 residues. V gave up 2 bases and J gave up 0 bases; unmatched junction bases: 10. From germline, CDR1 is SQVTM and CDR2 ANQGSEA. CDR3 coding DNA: TGCAGCGTTGAACATGTGGACAGGCCTAGCTCCTACAATGAGCAGTTCTTC. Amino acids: CSVEHVDRPSSYNEQFF.